This passage covers 26 T cell receptor beta chains from one sample sequenced in a study of cytomegalovirus exposure and HLA in healthy donors. 60 Vbeta and 13 Jbeta primers were used in PCR. The data were produced by immunoSEQ multiplex PCR, yet TCRdb's version contains in-frame clones alone and is incomplete. The sample carries around 120,000 clones, about 70% recorded once. The specimen sequenced was PBMCs. These receptors all stem from a man aged 50 or older in good health and CMV-seropositive.

The chain employs TRBV7-2 and TRBJ1-2; TRBD1 matches 9 bases. The trim removed 5 bases at V and 4 bases at J, leaving 8 bases unmatched. The CDR3 is 15 amino acids. Germline CDR1 SGHTA, CDR2 FQGNSA. The CDR3 loop is CASSIRRDRAYGYTF. The CDR3 nucleotides are TGTGCCAGCAGCATTCGAAGGGACAGGGCCTATGGCTACACCTTC.

V and J are TRBV2 and TRBJ1-2; 9 bases match TRBD1. The germline V gene encodes CDR1 SNHLY and CDR2 FYNNEI. The CDR3 is 14 amino acids. With 8 bases clipped from V and 8 bases from J, the junction kept 12 bases outside the gene matches. DNA for the CDR3: TGTGCCAGCTCCCCCCGGACAGGGGATGGAGGCTACACCTTC. Protein: CASSPRTGDGGYTF.

This chain joins TRBV5-3 and TRBJ1-1; D gene unclear. TRBV5-3 falls under the ORF class, with uncertain function. The CDR3 totals 14 residues. Deletions cut 1 base from V and 0 bases from J, with 7 bases between. Here the CDR3 reads CARSLRLMNTEAFF. The CDR3 coding sequence is TGTGCCAGAAGCTTGAGACTGATGAACACTGAAGCTTTCTTT.

V and J are TRBV5-1 and TRBJ2-7; 12 bases line up with TRBD2. This CDR3 spans 16 amino acids. J was trimmed by 4 bases and V by 1 base; bases with no gene match: 6. Germline-derived CDR1 and CDR2 are SGHRS and YFSETQ. As DNA, the CDR3 is TGCGCCAGCAGCTTGAGTCCCGGGACTAGCGGGTACGAGCAGTACTTC. The encoded protein is CASSLSPGTSGYEQYF.

The chain couples TRBV7-2 to TRBJ2-5, with a tentative D call TRBD2 (6 bases). Trimming removed 2 bases from V and 5 bases from J, with 21 bases in between. The CDR3 is made up of 17 amino acids. Per germline, CDR1 SGHTA and CDR2 FQGNSA. Here the CDR3 reads CASSLTLVVSGWETQYF. CDR3 DNA sequence: TGTGCCAGCAGCTTAACTCTGGTCGTTAGCGGATGGGAGACCCAGTACTTC.

The chain couples TRBV2 to TRBJ2-1; D gene unclear. There are 12 residues in the CDR3. CDR1 is SNHLY and CDR2 is FYNNEI in the germline V gene. Trimming removed 7 bases at V and 7 bases at J, with 11 bases between. The CDR3 loop is CASKLARNEQFF. The CDR3 nucleotides read TGTGCCAGCAAGTTAGCTCGGAATGAGCAGTTCTTC.

The chain combines TRBV5-1 with TRBJ2-1; 8 nucleotides line up with TRBD2. CDR1 and CDR2 (germline): SGHRS, YFSETQ. The junction had 6 bases not matched to a gene; V was cut back by 1 base and J by 3 bases. The CDR3 is 16 amino acids. For the CDR3, the DNA is TGCGCCAGCAGCTTGACTAGCGGAACTCTCTACAATGAGCAGTTCTTC. Protein product: CASSLTSGTLYNEQFF.

The gene calls are TRBV2 and TRBJ2-1; 7 bases are shared with TRBD2. This CDR3 region has 12 residues. The V gene's germline CDR1 is SNHLY and CDR2 FYNNEI. J gave up 6 bases and V 4 bases, and 0 bases lay outside the gene matches. CDR3 loop: CASSASGNEQFF. CDR3 in DNA: TGTGCCAGCAGTGCTAGCGGCAATGAGCAGTTCTTC.

This clone has only a few counts. The chain has TRBV6-5 and TRBJ1-2, with 9 bases fitting TRBD1. CDR3 size: 14 residues. V lost 5 bases, J lost 3 bases, and 4 bases stayed unmatched. CDR1 is MNHEY, CDR2 SVGAGI, per germline. Here the CDR3 reads CASSGRTGDYGYTF. The CDR3 nucleotides read TGTGCCAGCAGTGGCAGGACAGGGGACTATGGCTACACCTTC.

This CDR3 reads CASRLTGGGQPQHF. For the CDR3, the DNA is TGTGCCAGCAGACTCACAGGGGGCGGACAGCCCCAGCATTTT. The chain links TRBV6-5 to TRBJ1-5; 9 bases are shared with TRBD1. CDR1 is MNHEY and CDR2 is SVGAGI in the germline V gene. Trimming at V came to 6 bases and at J to 7 bases, leaving 7 bases not matched to a gene. The CDR3 runs 14 residues.

Note on this clone: This specimen includes other DNA sequences encoding the same CDR3. The gene calls are TRBV5-4 and TRBJ1-1, with 7 nucleotides matching TRBD1. Trimming at V came to 4 bases and at J to 8 bases, leaving 8 bases not matched to a gene. Germline CDR1 and CDR2: SGHNT and YYREEE (reference sequence). The CDR3 is 13 amino acids. CDR3 protein: CASSQDRETEAFF. The CDR3 DNA sequence: TGTGCCAGCAGCCAAGACAGGGAAACCGAAGCTTTCTTT.

The chain couples TRBV27 to TRBJ1-1, with 9 positions matching TRBD1. Unmatched junction bases numbered 9, after V lost 3 bases and J lost 1 base. Germline CDR1 reads MNHEY; CDR2 reads SMNVEV (reference sequence). The CDR3 totals 17 residues. This CDR3 is CASSFSKTGGTNTEAFF. CDR3 nucleotide sequence: TGTGCCAGCAGTTTTTCCAAGACAGGGGGTACGAACACTGAAGCTTTCTTT.

The CDR3 protein is CASSPIYRAGGYNEQFF. CDR3 bases: TGTGCCAGTAGCCCCATATACAGAGCGGGGGGCTACAATGAGCAGTTCTTC. This rearrangement joins TRBV19 to TRBJ2-1; 9 bases map to TRBD2. The CDR3 consists of 17 residues. V gave up 6 bases and J gave up 3 bases; unmatched junction bases: 12. Germline CDR1 and CDR2: LNHDA and SQIVND (reference sequence).

This clone was detected once. The chain combines TRBV18 with TRBJ1-5; D might be TRBD1 (5 bases). The CDR3 has 13 residues. Germline CDR1 reads KGHSH; CDR2 reads LQKENI. Trimming removed 2 bases at V and 7 bases at J, with 9 bases between. CDR3 nucleotides: TGTGCCAGCTCACCAGGGGCTGCCCAGCCCCAGCATTTT. Its protein product is CASSPGAAQPQHF.

The chain combines TRBV15 with TRBJ2-5, with 10 bases that match TRBD2. Germline-derived CDR1 and CDR2 are LNHNV and YYDKDF (reference sequence). CDR3 length: 19 residues. V lost 0 bases to trimming and J lost 1 base; unmatched junction nucleotides: 11. The CDR3 protein is CATSRERGLAGGTQETQYF. The CDR3 region has the DNA TGTGCCACCAGCAGAGAACGGGGCTTAGCGGGGGGAACCCAAGAGACCCAGTACTTC.

V gene TRBV7-6 combines with J gene TRBJ1-3; 9 bases match TRBD1. V lost 5 bases to trimming and J lost 16 bases; unmatched junction nucleotides: 9. Germline V gives CDR1 SGHVS, CDR2 FNYEAQ. CDR3 length: 12 amino acids. The CDR3: CASSTHRGPRYF. CDR3 bases: TGTGCCAGCAGCACCCACAGGGGGCCCCGGTATTTT.

This rearrangement joins TRBV27 to TRBJ1-1; D is uncertain. V lost 2 bases to trimming and J lost 1 base, with 8 bases between them. Germline V gene lookup returns CDR1 MNHEY and CDR2 SMNVEV (reference sequence). The length of the CDR3 is 14 residues. The CDR3 spells CASSLDWRNTEAFF. Here the CDR3 DNA reads TGTGCCAGCAGTTTAGACTGGAGGAACACTGAAGCTTTCTTT.

The chain links TRBV27 to TRBJ2-4, with 8 bases identical to TRBD1. Trimming removed 3 bases from V and 9 bases from J; junction bases left unmatched: 7. Germline V gene lookup returns CDR1 MNHEY and CDR2 SMNVEV (reference sequence). This CDR3 contains 14 residues. CDR3 coding DNA: TGTGCCAGCAGTTTCCAGGACAGGGCAGGCATTCAGTACTTC. Translation gives CASSFQDRAGIQYF.

The chain combines TRBV19 with TRBJ1-5; TRBD1 agrees at 7 bases. Unmatched junction bases numbered 7, after V lost 1 base and J lost 4 bases. In germline, CDR1 is LNHDA, CDR2 SQIVND (reference sequence). CDR3 length equals 16 residues. CDR3 amino acids: CASSIGGTVRNQPQHF. The CDR3 DNA sequence: TGTGCCAGTAGTATAGGTGGGACAGTAAGGAATCAGCCCCAGCATTTT.

This clone was detected only a few times. Its ends do not fully match the called genes, so a read error is possible. CDR3 sequence reads: CVSKRGNEGDTQYF. The DNA of the CDR3 is TGTGTCAGCAAAAGGGGGAATGAGGGAGATACGCAGTATTTT. J is TRBJ2-3 and V is TRBV6-6; TRBD1 might be the D (6 bases). Per the germline V gene, CDR1 is MNHNY and CDR2 is SVGAGI (reference sequence). This CDR3 is built from 14 residues.

This chain connects TRBV18 to TRBJ2-2; a weak D match, TRBD1 (5 bases). The V gene lost 3 bases and the J gene lost 1 base, with 9 bases spanning the gap. This CDR3 has 15 amino acids. Germline V CDR1 and CDR2: KGHSH, LQKENI. CDR3 nucleotides: TGTGCCAGCTCACCCTTAGGGGTGAACACCGGGGAGCTGTTTTTT. This encodes CASSPLGVNTGELFF.

V gene TRBV19 combines with J gene TRBJ2-3, with a weak D call TRBD1 (6 bases). V lost 6 bases and J lost 2, with 12 bases in between. Germline values: CDR1 LNHDA, CDR2 SQIVND (reference sequence). The CDR3 has 14 residues. CDR3 loop: CASRNRALTDTQYF. The CDR3 DNA is TGTGCCAGTAGGAACAGGGCCCTCACAGATACGCAGTATTTT.

V and J are TRBV11-2 and TRBJ2-7; 7 bases match TRBD1. J was trimmed by 4 bases and V by 2 bases; bases with no gene match: 11. This CDR3 has 16 amino acids. The germline V gene encodes CDR1 SGHAT and CDR2 FQNNGV. CDR3 DNA: TGTGCCAGCAGCTTACATCCGGGACAGACAATTTACGAGCAGTACTTC. Translation: CASSLHPGQTIYEQYF.

The chain employs TRBV11-2 and TRBJ2-5, with TRBD2 matching 8 bases. The germline gives CDR1 SGHAT, CDR2 FQNNGV. This CDR3 has 16 amino acids. The ends lost 0 bases at V and 4 bases at J; junction bases unmatched: 7. The CDR3 protein is CASSLDRVGGGETQYF. Here the CDR3 DNA reads TGTGCCAGCAGCTTAGATAGGGTCGGGGGGGGAGAGACCCAGTACTTC.

This clone was found a few times. The genes are TRBV10-3 and TRBJ2-2; 12 bases are a match to TRBD2. Trimming took 6 bases from V and 0 from J; bases not matched to a gene: 5. Germline V gene sequence: CDR1 ENHRY, CDR2 SYGVKD. The CDR3 totals 17 residues. The CDR3 DNA reads as TGTGCCATCAGGGGCCGACTAGCGGGGGCGAACACCGGGGAGCTGTTTTTT. It specifies CAIRGRLAGANTGELFF.

V gene TRBV19 combines with J gene TRBJ2-2, with no clear D. Between the trimmed V and J ends, which lost 7 bases and 2 bases, there was a span of 8 bases. The CDR3 extends over 13 amino acids. CDR1 and CDR2 (germline): LNHDA, SQIVND (reference sequence). This CDR3 reads CASNAVNTGELFF. CDR3 nucleotide sequence: TGTGCCAGTAACGCGGTCAACACCGGGGAGCTGTTTTTT. Variable domain in full (rest from reference TRBV19 and TRBJ2-2): DGGITQSPKYLFRKEGQNVTLSCEQNLNHDAMYWYRQDPGQGLRLIYYSQIVNDFQKGDIAEGYSVSREKKESFPLTVTSAQKNPTAFYLCASNAVNTGELFFGEGSRLTVL.